This T cell receptor (beta chain) was sequenced for a study of PD-1 blockade in classical Hodgkin lymphoma. Study information: Intravenous infusions of nivolumab 3 mg/kg reached patients every 2 weeks. The study's findings and limits: Complete responders' diversity at baseline resembled that of newly diagnosed patients.

About this clone: Its antigen is undetermined.

Relapse was seen in all patients after autologous stem cell transplantation, and brentuximab vedotin exposure was variable. This CDR3 contains 15 residues. Germline V gene lookup returns CDR1 MGHRA and CDR2 YSYEKL. V was trimmed by 0 bases and J by 4 bases, leaving 12 bases between them. Clones were read by immunoSEQ multiplex PCR, and TCRdb kept only the in-frame ones, dropping some. This table holds 38,000 or so clones, 69% found once. The rearrangement joins TRBV4-1 to TRBJ1-2; tentative D call: TRBD1 (6 bases). This clonotype originated in a human donor with classical Hodgkin lymphoma. The sequences come from peripheral blood mononuclear cells (PBMCs), collected before the second cycle of nivolumab. CDR3 nucleotide sequence: TGCGCCAGCAGCCAAGAACAGGGCGCAACCTATGGCTACACCTTC. As protein: CASSQEQGATYGYTF.